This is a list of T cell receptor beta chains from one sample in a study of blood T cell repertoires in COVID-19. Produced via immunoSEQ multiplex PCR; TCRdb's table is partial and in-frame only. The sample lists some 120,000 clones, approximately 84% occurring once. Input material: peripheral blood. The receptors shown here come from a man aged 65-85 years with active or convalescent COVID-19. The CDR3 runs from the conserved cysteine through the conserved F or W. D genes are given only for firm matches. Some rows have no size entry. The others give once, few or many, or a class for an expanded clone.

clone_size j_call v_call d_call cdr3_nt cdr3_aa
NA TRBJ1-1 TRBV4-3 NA TGCGCCAGCAGCCAAGGGGGCGTCTACACTGAAGCTTTCTTT CASSQGGVYTEAFF
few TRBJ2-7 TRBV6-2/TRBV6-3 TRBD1 TGTGCCAGCAGTTACCATGGACAGGGGCAATCCGAGCAGTACTTC CASSYHGQGQSEQYF
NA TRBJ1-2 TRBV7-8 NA TGTGCCAGCAGCCCGGACAGAGGTGGCTACACCTTC CASSPDRGGYTF
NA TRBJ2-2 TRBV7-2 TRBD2 TGTGCCAGCAGCATTCGGGCTAGCGGGAGTGTCGGGGAGCTGTTTTTT CASSIRASGSVGELFF
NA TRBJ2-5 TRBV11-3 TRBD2 TGTGCCAGCAGCCCTAGCGGGGGGACTGAGTTTGCCCAGTACTTC CASSPSGGTEFAQYF
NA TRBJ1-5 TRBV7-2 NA TGTGCCAGCAGCTTGGAGTCGCTCCAGCCCCAGCATTTT CASSLESLQPQHF
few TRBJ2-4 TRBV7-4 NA TGTGCCAGCAGCTTAGTACTAGAACGGGCCAAAAACATTCAGTACTTC CASSLVLERAKNIQYF
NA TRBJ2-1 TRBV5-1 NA TGCGCCAGCAGCCTGAACGGGGGTAACAATGAGCAGTTCTTC CASSLNGGNNEQFF
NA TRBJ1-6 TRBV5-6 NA TGTGCCAGCAGCTTTGCGGGTACGGAGAATGGGCCCCTCCACTTT CASSFAGTENGPLHF
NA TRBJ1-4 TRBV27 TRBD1 TGTGCCAGCACTTCCAGGCCGGGACAGGGCTCTCAAAAACTGTTTTTT CASTSRPGQGSQKLFF
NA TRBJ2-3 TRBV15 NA TGTGCCACGGGGCGTCCTAGCACAGATACGCAGTATTTT CATGRPSTDTQYF
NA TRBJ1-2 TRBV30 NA TGTGCCTGGCAACCACAGGGTCAGGGCTACACCTTC CAWQPQGQGYTF
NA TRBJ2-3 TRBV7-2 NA TGTGCCAGCAGCTTAGGAAGAGGGGGAATGACGCAGTATTTT CASSLGRGGMTQYF
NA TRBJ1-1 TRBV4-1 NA TGCGCCAGCAGCCAAGATTTTAGGGCCGGGACAAGGAACACTGAAGCTTTCTTT CASSQDFRAGTRNTEAFF
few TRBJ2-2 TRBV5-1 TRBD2 TGCGCCAGCAGCTTGGTGGCGGGAGAAGGAACCGGGGAGCTGTTTTTT CASSLVAGEGTGELFF
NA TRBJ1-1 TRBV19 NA TGTGCCAGTAGTATCTGGGGGGGCACTGAAGCTTTCTTT CASSIWGGTEAFF
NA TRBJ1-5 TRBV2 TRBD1 TGTGCCAGCAGTGGGGGGACAGTCAATCAGCCCCAGCATTTT CASSGGTVNQPQHF
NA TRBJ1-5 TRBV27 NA TGTGCCAGCAGTTTTGGGGGAGGGCAGCCCCAGCATTTT CASSFGGGQPQHF
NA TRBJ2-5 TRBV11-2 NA TGTGCCAGCAGCTTTTCCGCCAACCCCGAGGCCCAGTACTTC CASSFSANPEAQYF
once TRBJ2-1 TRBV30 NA TGTGCCTGGACCCTCCCCGGTTGGGGGGTTTCCTACAATGAGCAGTTCTTC CAWTLPGWGVSYNEQFF
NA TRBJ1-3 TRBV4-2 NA TGTGCCAGCCAACAGGGCAAAGGGGCTGGAAACACCATATATTTT CASQQGKGAGNTIYF
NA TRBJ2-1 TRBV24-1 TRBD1 TGTGCCACCAGTGATTACAGGGGCAATGAGCAGTTCTTC CATSDYRGNEQFF
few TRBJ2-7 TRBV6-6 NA TGTGCCAGCAGTTATGCAGGGAAATACGAGCAGTACTTC CASSYAGKYEQYF
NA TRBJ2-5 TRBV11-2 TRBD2 TGTGCCAGCAGCCCAGGGACTAGCGGGTACCAAGAGACCCAGTACTTC CASSPGTSGYQETQYF
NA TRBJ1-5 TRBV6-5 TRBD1 TGTGCCAGCAAGGACAGGGCCAATCAGCCCCAGCATTTT CASKDRANQPQHF
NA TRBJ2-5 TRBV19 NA TGTGCCAGTCAACGGGCAGGGGAGATGCAAGAGACCCAGTACTTC CASQRAGEMQETQYF
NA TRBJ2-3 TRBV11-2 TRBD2 TGTGCCAGCAGCTTAGATCATGGACTAGCGGGAACAGATACGCAGTATTTT CASSLDHGLAGTDTQYF
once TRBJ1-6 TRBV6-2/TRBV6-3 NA TGTGCCAGCAGTCGAGATTCACCCCTCCACTTT CASSRDSPLHF
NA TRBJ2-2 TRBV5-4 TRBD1 TGTGCCAGGCAGTACAGGGGGAACGCGAACACCGGGGAGCTGTTTTTT CARQYRGNANTGELFF
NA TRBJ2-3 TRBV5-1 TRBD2 TGCGCCAGCAGCTTTCCGGGACTAGCGGATGCAGATACGCAGTATTTT CASSFPGLADADTQYF
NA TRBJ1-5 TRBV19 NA TGTGCCAGTAGTATAGCCCGGGGTAATCAGCCCCAGCATTTT CASSIARGNQPQHF
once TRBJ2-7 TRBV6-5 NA TGTGCCAGCAGTTACGGCGGCGATCTCTACGAGCAGTACTTC CASSYGGDLYEQYF
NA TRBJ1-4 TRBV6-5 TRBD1 TGTGCCAGCAGTATCACAGGGGCGACTAATGAAAAACTGTTTTTT CASSITGATNEKLFF
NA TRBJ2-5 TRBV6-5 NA TGTGCCAGCAGTCGGCAGGGCCCGTCAACTGGCCAGTACTTC CASSRQGPSTGQYF
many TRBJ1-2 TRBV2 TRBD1 TGTGCCAGCAACCTCAGGGGGGACTATGGCTACACCTTC CASNLRGDYGYTF
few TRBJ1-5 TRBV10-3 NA TGTGCCAGTAAGGAGGGGCTTTTAGGCAATCAGCCCCAGCATTTT CASKEGLLGNQPQHF
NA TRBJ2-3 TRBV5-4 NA TGTGCCAGCAGCTTGGCCGAGACACGAGACACAGATACGCAGTATTTT CASSLAETRDTDTQYF
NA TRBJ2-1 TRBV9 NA TGTGCCAGCAGCGTAGAGGCGGGATCCTACAATGAGCAGTTCTTC CASSVEAGSYNEQFF
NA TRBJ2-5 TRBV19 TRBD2 TGTGCCAGTAGTATCTCTAGCGGGACCCAAGAGACCCAGTACTTC CASSISSGTQETQYF
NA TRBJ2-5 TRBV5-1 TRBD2 TGCGCCAGCAGCTTGGTTGCGGGGGGAGTAGAGACCCAGTACTTC CASSLVAGGVETQYF
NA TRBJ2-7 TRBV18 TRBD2 TGTGCCAGCTCCCCCACTACGGGACTAGCGGGAGTCGAGCAGTACTTC CASSPTTGLAGVEQYF
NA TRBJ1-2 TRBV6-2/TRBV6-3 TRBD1 TGTGCCAGCACCCCGGGGGGACAGAGGAACTATGGCTACACCTTC CASTPGGQRNYGYTF
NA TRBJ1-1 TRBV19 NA TGTGCCAGTAGTATTGGGTGGGCTGGGGCGAAGAACACTGAAGCTTTCTTT CASSIGWAGAKNTEAFF
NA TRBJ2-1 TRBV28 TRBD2 TGTGCCAGCCCGACGCCTAGCGGGAGAACACTCTTC CASPTPSGRTLF
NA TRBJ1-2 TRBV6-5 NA TGTGCCAGCAGTTACCGAGCGGGGGCAGGGGGCTACACCTTC CASSYRAGAGGYTF
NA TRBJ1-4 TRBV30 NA TGTGCCTGGAGTGCTCAGAAGTTTTTGAAACTGTTTTTT CAWSAQKFLKLFF